A selection of T cell receptor beta chains follows, all from one sample in a study of immune cell composition in non-small cell lung cancer. The table came from immunoSEQ multiplex PCR; TCRdb's copy has only in-frame clones and leaves some out. The repertoire holds 13,000 to 15,000 clones, with approximately 70% as singletons. Sample: lung tumor tissue. The source is a human donor with non-small cell lung cancer. Both conserved end residues are part of each CDR3. A D gene is named only where the DNA matches it firmly. Rows give clone size only sometimes, using once, few, many, or a class for an expanded clone.

>medium-sized|TRBJ2-3|TRBD2|TRBV7-9
TGTGCCAGCAGCTTTACTAGCGGGGAGGATACGCAGTATTTT
CASSFTSGEDTQYF
>.|TRBJ1-6|.|TRBV2
TGTGCCAGCTTCAAGAATAGCGGTTCACCCCTCCACTTT
CASFKNSGSPLHF
>.|TRBJ1-1|TRBD1|TRBV19
TGTGCCAGTAGGAGACAGGGGAACACTGAAGCTTTCTTT
CASRRQGNTEAFF
>few|TRBJ1-2|.|TRBV11-2
TGTGCCAGCAGAACAACAGGGTATGGCTACACCTTC
CASRTTGYGYTF
>once|TRBJ2-3|TRBD2|TRBV7-9
TGTGCCAGCAGCTTAGTAGCGGGGGGCACAGATACGCAGTATTTT
CASSLVAGGTDTQYF
>few|TRBJ1-1|.|TRBV27
TGTGCCAGCAGTACAGGGTTGATGAACACTGAAGCTTTCTTT
CASSTGLMNTEAFF
>.|TRBJ1-2|.|TRBV7-2
TGTGCCAGCAGCTTAGCGCCTGCGGGGCTTAACTATGGCTACACCTTC
CASSLAPAGLNYGYTF
>.|TRBJ1-1|.|TRBV5-4
TGTGCCAGCAGCTCTCGGGGGGGTTGGGGCACTGAAGCTTTCTTT
CASSSRGGWGTEAFF
>.|TRBJ1-3|.|TRBV10-3
TGTGCCATCAGCGCAACGAGCTCTGGAAACACCATATATTTT
CAISATSSGNTIYF
>.|TRBJ2-1|TRBD2|TRBV11-1
TGTGCCAGCAGCCGGGGACTAGCGAGCTCCTACAATGAGCAGTTCTTC
CASSRGLASSYNEQFF
>.|TRBJ1-5|.|TRBV6-5
TGTGCCAGCCGGGGGGCCGACAGCTATCAGCCCCAGCATTTT
CASRGADSYQPQHF
>few|TRBJ1-2|.|TRBV2
TGTGCCAGCTCCATCCGAGACTATGGCTACACCTTC
CASSIRDYGYTF
>.|TRBJ1-1|TRBD1|TRBV5-4
TGTGCCAGCAGCTGGGGGGGGACAGGGTTGGACACTGAAGCTTTCTTT
CASSWGGTGLDTEAFF
>.|TRBJ1-4|.|TRBV4-1
TGCGCCAGCAGCCAAGGGCAGCGTAATGAAAAACTGTTTTTT
CASSQGQRNEKLFF
>.|TRBJ2-7|.|TRBV6-5
TGTGCCAGCAGTTATCAGGGCGCCCACGAGCAGTACTTC
CASSYQGAHEQYF
>.|TRBJ1-1|TRBD1|TRBV27
TGTGCCAGCAGGGAGGACAGGGGATCAGAAGAAGCTTTCTTT
CASREDRGSEEAFF
>few|TRBJ1-1|TRBD1|TRBV4-3
TGCGCCAGCAGCCAAACAGGGGTGACTATTGGAGCTTTCTTT
CASSQTGVTIGAFF
>.|TRBJ2-2|.|TRBV27
TGTGCCAGCAGTTCGTTCGCGGGAAGAGTCGGGGAGCTGTTTTTT
CASSSFAGRVGELFF
>.|TRBJ1-2|.|TRBV29-1
TGCAGCGTTGAGGGACTTAACTATGGCTACACCTTC
CSVEGLNYGYTF
>.|TRBJ2-1|TRBD2|TRBV19
TGTGCCAGTAGTATCAGCCTAGGACTAGCGGGGCAGTCCTACAATGAGCAGTTCTTC
CASSISLGLAGQSYNEQFF
>.|TRBJ2-7|TRBD1|TRBV7-3
TGTGCCAGCAGCCCACAGGACAGGGCGGAGCAGTACTTC
CASSPQDRAEQYF
>.|TRBJ2-7|TRBD2|TRBV7-3
TGTGCCAGCAGCTGGGGGCTAGCGGGAGTAGCCTACGAGCAGTACTTC
CASSWGLAGVAYEQYF
>.|TRBJ2-6|TRBD2|TRBV5-1
TGCGCCAGCAGCCGCGGGACTAGCGGGGGGGCTGGGGCCAACGTCCTGACTTTC
CASSRGTSGGAGANVLTF
>.|TRBJ2-7|TRBD2|TRBV7-2
TGTGCCAGCAGCTTCACTAGCGGGAGGCTCTACGAGCAGTACTTC
CASSFTSGRLYEQYF
>.|TRBJ2-2|.|TRBV6-5
TGTGCCAGCAGTTACGAGCGGGCGGCCGGGGAGCTGTTTTTT
CASSYERAAGELFF
>.|TRBJ2-3|.|TRBV7-3
TGTGCCAGCAGCCTCCTAGTTGAGGATACGCAGTATTTT
CASSLLVEDTQYF
>.|TRBJ1-5|TRBD1|TRBV10-3
TGTGCCATCAGTGAGTCAACAGGGGAACAGCCCCAGCATTTT
CAISESTGEQPQHF
>.|TRBJ2-7|.|TRBV11-1
TGTGCCAGCAGCTTGATCCAGGGCGGTTCCTACGAGCAGTACTTC
CASSLIQGGSYEQYF